The T cell receptor (beta chain) under discussion was sequenced for a study of blood T cells in healthy people across ages. Concerning this clonotype itself: The antigen remains undetermined.

Broader study findings: Strong correlation was found linking TCR beta diversity to naive T cell percentage. Versus aged donors, long-lived donors had higher diversity and more naive CD4+ cells.

For every donor, a draw yielded ten milliliters of peripheral blood. With 3 bases clipped from V and 2 bases from J, the junction kept 9 bases outside the gene matches. The CDR3 is 16 amino acids. CDR1 is LGHNA and CDR2 is YNFKEQ in the germline V gene. Through a sample-barcoded 5' primer and a J-beta primer mix, a second PCR was run for roughly 6 to 12 cycles. TCRdb re-derived calls from the 5' RACE reads in MiXCR, one entry per CDR3 protein. The table has 650,000 to 1,000,000 distinct CDR3 sequences, 36% seen once. The source material was blood. This sequence joins TRBV4-2 and TRBJ2-7; 8 bases agree with TRBD1. The TCR sequence derives from a man younger than 35 in good health. The CDR3 spells CASSQESDRGPYEQYF. The CDR3 DNA is TGTGCCAGCAGCCAGGAATCCGACAGGGGACCCTACGAGCAGTACTTC.